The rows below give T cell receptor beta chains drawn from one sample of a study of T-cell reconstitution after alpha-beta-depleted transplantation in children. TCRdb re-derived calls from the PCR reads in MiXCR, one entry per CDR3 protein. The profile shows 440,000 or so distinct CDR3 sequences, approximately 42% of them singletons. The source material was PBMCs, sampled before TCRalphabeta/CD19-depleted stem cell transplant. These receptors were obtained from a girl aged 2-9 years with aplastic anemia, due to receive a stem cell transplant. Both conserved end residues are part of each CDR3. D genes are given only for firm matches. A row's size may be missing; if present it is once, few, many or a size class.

cdr3_nt: TGTCCCAGCAGTGCCCGGAACAGGCTTCGGGTGCAGTACTTC
cdr3_aa: CPSSARNRLRVQYF
clone_size: -
cdr3_length: 14
v_call: TRBV25-1
j_call: TRBJ2-7
d_call: -

cdr3_nt: TGTGCCACCGGGACAGGATACAATGAGCAGTTCTTC
cdr3_aa: CATGTGYNEQFF
clone_size: once
cdr3_length: 12
v_call: TRBV24-1
j_call: TRBJ2-1
d_call: TRBD1

cdr3_nt: TGCAGTGCTAGAGCGCGGAGGACCTGGGAGCAGTACTTC
cdr3_aa: CSARARRTWEQYF
clone_size: -
cdr3_length: 13
v_call: TRBV20-1
j_call: TRBJ2-7
d_call: -

cdr3_nt: TGTGCCAGCAGCCCGACCTCAACCGGCAGGCAGCACGAGCAGTACTTC
cdr3_aa: CASSPTSTGRQHEQYF
clone_size: -
cdr3_length: 16
v_call: TRBV11-2
j_call: TRBJ2-7
d_call: -

cdr3_nt: TGTGCCAGCAGTGTCATTTCAGCTGATAGCTCCTACGAGCAGTACTTC
cdr3_aa: CASSVISADSSYEQYF
clone_size: -
cdr3_length: 16
v_call: TRBV6-1
j_call: TRBJ2-7
d_call: -

cdr3_nt: TGTGCCAGCAGTCCTGGACTAGCGGGAGGCACAGATACGCAGTATTTT
cdr3_aa: CASSPGLAGGTDTQYF
clone_size: many
cdr3_length: 16
v_call: TRBV12-3/TRBV12-4
j_call: TRBJ2-3
d_call: TRBD2

cdr3_nt: TGCGCCAGCAGCTTGGTCTCCTCCCCCGATGAGCAGTTCTTC
cdr3_aa: CASSLVSSPDEQFF
clone_size: once
cdr3_length: 14
v_call: TRBV5-1
j_call: TRBJ2-1
d_call: -

cdr3_nt: TGCAGTGCTAGAGGCCTCGGGGCTTACAATGAGCAGTTCTTC
cdr3_aa: CSARGLGAYNEQFF
clone_size: few
cdr3_length: 14
v_call: TRBV20-1
j_call: TRBJ2-1
d_call: -

cdr3_nt: TGTGCCAGCTCGAGATTTGGGGGGGACAACAATGAGCAGTTCTTC
cdr3_aa: CASSRFGGDNNEQFF
clone_size: -
cdr3_length: 15
v_call: TRBV18
j_call: TRBJ2-1
d_call: -

cdr3_nt: TGCAGTGGTAGTCGACCGGGACTAGCCTACGAGCAGTACTTC
cdr3_aa: CSGSRPGLAYEQYF
clone_size: -
cdr3_length: 14
v_call: TRBV20-1
j_call: TRBJ2-7
d_call: TRBD2

cdr3_nt: TGTGCCACCAGTGATCCCTGGGACAAGTTGGCCTACGAGCAGTACTTC
cdr3_aa: CATSDPWDKLAYEQYF
clone_size: -
cdr3_length: 16
v_call: TRBV24-1
j_call: TRBJ2-7
d_call: -

cdr3_nt: TGTGCCAGCGGTGGAGGGGATGGAGGAAACACCATATATTTT
cdr3_aa: CASGGGDGGNTIYF
clone_size: few
cdr3_length: 14
v_call: TRBV2
j_call: TRBJ1-3
d_call: -

cdr3_nt: TGCAGTGCTAGAGATTATAGGACTAGCGGGAGCGGTGAGCAGTTCTTC
cdr3_aa: CSARDYRTSGSGEQFF
clone_size: -
cdr3_length: 16
v_call: TRBV20-1
j_call: TRBJ2-1
d_call: TRBD2

cdr3_nt: TGCAGTGCTAGAGTAGCGGGTACCACAGATACGCAGTATTTT
cdr3_aa: CSARVAGTTDTQYF
clone_size: few
cdr3_length: 14
v_call: TRBV20-1
j_call: TRBJ2-3
d_call: TRBD2

cdr3_nt: TGCGCCAGCGGTAAGGACAGGGACAATGAGCAGTTCTTC
cdr3_aa: CASGKDRDNEQFF
clone_size: -
cdr3_length: 13
v_call: TRBV5-1
j_call: TRBJ2-1
d_call: TRBD1

cdr3_nt: TGTGCCAGCAGCTCCGGGGCGGGGGATCGGGCTTTCTTT
cdr3_aa: CASSSGAGDRAFF
clone_size: many
cdr3_length: 13
v_call: TRBV7-9
j_call: TRBJ1-1
d_call: -

cdr3_nt: TGTGCCACCAGCAGAGTCGGGACAGGAGTGTTGAGTAACTATGGCTACACCTTC
cdr3_aa: CATSRVGTGVLSNYGYTF
clone_size: -
cdr3_length: 18
v_call: TRBV15
j_call: TRBJ1-2
d_call: TRBD1

cdr3_nt: TGTGCCAGCAGTTACACGGGACAGAGCTACGAGCAGTACTTC
cdr3_aa: CASSYTGQSYEQYF
clone_size: -
cdr3_length: 14
v_call: TRBV12-3/TRBV12-4
j_call: TRBJ2-7
d_call: TRBD1

cdr3_nt: TGCGCCAGCAGCCACGGACTAGCGGGAGGCTCCTACGAGCAGTACTTC
cdr3_aa: CASSHGLAGGSYEQYF
clone_size: -
cdr3_length: 16
v_call: TRBV5-1
j_call: TRBJ2-7
d_call: TRBD2

cdr3_nt: TGTGCCAGCAGTTTAACGGGGGTTAAAGAGACCCAGTACTTC
cdr3_aa: CASSLTGVKETQYF
clone_size: many
cdr3_length: 14
v_call: TRBV28
j_call: TRBJ2-5
d_call: -

cdr3_nt: TGCAGCCCCTCAACAGTGGGGCATACGCAGTATTTT
cdr3_aa: CSPSTVGHTQYF
clone_size: many
cdr3_length: 12
v_call: TRBV29-1
j_call: TRBJ2-3
d_call: -

cdr3_nt: TGCAGTGCTAGAATTCGAGAGACCCAGTACTTC
cdr3_aa: CSARIRETQYF
clone_size: many
cdr3_length: 11
v_call: TRBV20-1
j_call: TRBJ2-5
d_call: -

cdr3_nt: TGCAGTGCTCTCCGAGCCCCGCTAGCGGGAGCTCCTATTGACACAGATACGCAGTATTTT
cdr3_aa: CSALRAPLAGAPIDTDTQYF
clone_size: -
cdr3_length: 20
v_call: TRBV20-1
j_call: TRBJ2-3
d_call: TRBD2

cdr3_nt: TGTGCCAGCAGCCTGACTAGCGTAGTCAATGAGCAGTTCTTC
cdr3_aa: CASSLTSVVNEQFF
clone_size: -
cdr3_length: 14
v_call: TRBV11-2
j_call: TRBJ2-1
d_call: TRBD2